The T cell receptor beta chain described here comes from a study of T cells in tumors after PD-1 blockade. Across the whole study: Blood samples averaged roughly 110,000 templates (range 24,679-257,772) and 36,536 unique clonotypes.

V gave up 5 bases and J gave up 6 bases; unmatched junction bases: 7. Germline V lookup: CDR1 LGHNA, CDR2 YNFKEQ. The CDR3 covers 15 residues. Profiling relied on immunoSEQ multiplex PCR, and the TCRdb table lists in-frame clones only, not all of them. The table lists 54,000 or so clones, over 75% of them singletons, with around an eighth in the top ten. Overall study findings and caveats: Some novel exhausted tumor clones appeared in pre-treatment blood, suggesting peripheral recruitment.

Comment on this clone: What it recognizes is unknown.

The chain links TRBV4-2 to TRBJ1-4, with 9 nucleotides matching TRBD1. The specimen was PBMCs, collected before anti-PD-1 treatment. The TCR comes from a human donor with basal cell carcinoma. In nucleotides, the CDR3 is TGTGCCAGCAGCTCTCCCGGGACAGGGTATGAAAAACTGTTTTTT. This sequence encodes CASSSPGTGYEKLFF.